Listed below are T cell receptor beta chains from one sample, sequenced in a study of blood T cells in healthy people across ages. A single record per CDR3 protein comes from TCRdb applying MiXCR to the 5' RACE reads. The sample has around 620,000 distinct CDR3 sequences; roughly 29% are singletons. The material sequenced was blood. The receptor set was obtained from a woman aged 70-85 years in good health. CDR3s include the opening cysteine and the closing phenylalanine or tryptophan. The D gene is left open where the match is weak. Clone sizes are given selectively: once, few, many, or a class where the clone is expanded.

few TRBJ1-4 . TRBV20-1 CSAEMGGTNEKLFF TGCAGTGCTGAAATGGGGGGCACTAATGAAAAACTGTTTTTT
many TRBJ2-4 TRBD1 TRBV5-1 CASSRDSENIQYF TGCGCCAGCAGCCGGGACAGTGAAAACATTCAGTACTTC
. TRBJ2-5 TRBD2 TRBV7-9 CASSLQGGGPQETQYF TGTGCCAGCAGCTTACAGGGCGGGGGGCCACAAGAGACCCAGTACTTC
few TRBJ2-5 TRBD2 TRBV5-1 CASSYAGEETQYF TGCGCCAGCAGCTATGCGGGGGAAGAGACCCAGTACTTC
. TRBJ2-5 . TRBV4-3 CASSQDLAYQETQYF TGCGCCAGCAGCCAAGACCTAGCTTACCAAGAGACCCAGTACTTC
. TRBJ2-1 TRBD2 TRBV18 CASSPISGGEFF TGTGCCAGCTCACCAATTAGCGGGGGGGAGTTCTTC
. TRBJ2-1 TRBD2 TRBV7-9 CASSLESSGGQFF TGTGCCAGCAGCTTAGAGTCTAGCGGGGGTCAGTTCTTC
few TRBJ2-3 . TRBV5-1 CASGQRGTDTRYF TGCGCCAGCGGCCAGAGGGGCACAGATACGCGGTATTTT
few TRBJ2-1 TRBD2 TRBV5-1 CTSSPSTSGEYNEQFF TGCACCAGCAGCCCATCGACTAGCGGGGAGTACAATGAGCAGTTCTTC
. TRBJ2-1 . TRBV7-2 CASSPPWYNEQFF TGTGCCAGCAGCCCCCCCTGGTACAATGAGCAGTTCTTC
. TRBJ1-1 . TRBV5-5 CASSSSTAYGTEAFF TGTGCCAGCAGCTCTTCGACAGCCTACGGCACTGAAGCTTTCTTT
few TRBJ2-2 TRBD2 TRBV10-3 CAISVGGTGELFF TGTGCCATCAGTGTCGGGGGGACCGGGGAGCTGTTTTTT
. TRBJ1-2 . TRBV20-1 CSAMGRGGYGYTF TGCAGTGCAATGGGTAGGGGTGGCTATGGCTACACCTTC
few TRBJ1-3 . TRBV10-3 CATESSGNTIYF TGTGCCACTGAGAGCTCTGGAAACACCATATATTTT
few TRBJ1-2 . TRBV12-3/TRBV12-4 CASSAGGYSEGYTF TGTGCCAGCAGTGCGGGCGGGTACTCGGAGGGCTACACCTTC
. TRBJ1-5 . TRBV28 CASSSFQPQHF TGTGCCAGCAGTTCGTTTCAGCCCCAGCATTTT
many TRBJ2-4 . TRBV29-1 CSVLMGFLYF TGCAGCGTTTTGATGGGGTTTCTATACTTC
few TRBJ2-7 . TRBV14 CASSQGRYRSIGYEQYF TGTGCCAGCAGCCAAGGGCGGTACAGGTCCATCGGCTACGAGCAGTACTTC
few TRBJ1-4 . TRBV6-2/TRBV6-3 CASSYTRGTTNEKLFF TGTGCCAGCAGTTACACCCGAGGAACAACTAATGAAAAACTGTTTTTT
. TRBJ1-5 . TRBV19 CASSPLLQVSNQPQHF TGTGCCAGTAGCCCGTTACTTCAGGTTAGCAATCAGCCCCAGCATTTT
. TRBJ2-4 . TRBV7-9 CASSPGGNQNIQYF TGTGCCAGCAGCCCTGGCGGAAACCAAAACATTCAGTACTTC
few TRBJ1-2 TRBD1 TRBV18 CASSLATGVHGYTF TGTGCCAGCTCACTGGCCACAGGGGTCCATGGCTACACCTTC
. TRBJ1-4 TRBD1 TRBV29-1 CGADRGNEKLFF TGCGGCGCTGACAGGGGGAATGAAAAACTGTTTTTT
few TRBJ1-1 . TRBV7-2 CASSSPPRGTEAFF TGTGCCAGCAGCTCCCCCCCCAGGGGTACTGAAGCTTTCTTT
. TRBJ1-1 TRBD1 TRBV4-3 CASSQDYRGWGSAEAFF TGCGCCAGCAGCCAGGATTACAGGGGATGGGGTTCCGCTGAAGCTTTCTTT
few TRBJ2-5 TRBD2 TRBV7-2 CASSLYSGVETQYF TGTGCCAGCAGCTTATATAGCGGGGTAGAGACCCAGTACTTC
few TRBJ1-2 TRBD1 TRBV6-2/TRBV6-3 CAGSVPGQGHYGYTF TGTGCCGGCAGTGTGCCGGGACAGGGGCACTATGGCTACACCTTC
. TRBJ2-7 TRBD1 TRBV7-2 CASSHRMTGFKSYEQYF TGTGCCAGCAGCCACCGCATGACAGGGTTTAAGTCCTACGAGCAGTACTTC
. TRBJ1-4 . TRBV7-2 CASSLFYGGGSEKLFF TGTGCCAGCAGCTTATTTTACGGGGGGGGTAGTGAAAAACTGTTTTTT
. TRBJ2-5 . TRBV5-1 CASSSEGTVAETQYF TGCGCCAGCAGCTCGGAGGGGACGGTGGCAGAGACCCAGTACTTC
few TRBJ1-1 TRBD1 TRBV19 CASNPQGKRLNTEAFF TGTGCCAGTAACCCACAGGGGAAGCGGTTGAACACTGAAGCTTTCTTT
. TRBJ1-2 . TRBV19 CASSIEDYGYTF TGTGCCAGTAGTATCGAGGACTATGGCTACACCTTC
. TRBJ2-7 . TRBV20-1 CSANYLASRKQYF TGCAGTGCTAACTACCTGGCTTCCCGCAAGCAGTACTTC
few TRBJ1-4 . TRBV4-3 CASSQDKGPGFNEKLFF TGCGCCAGCAGCCAAGATAAAGGGCCAGGGTTTAATGAAAAACTGTTTTTT
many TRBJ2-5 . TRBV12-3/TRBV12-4 CASSFSGETQYF TGTGCCAGCAGCTTTTCGGGGGAGACCCAGTACTTC
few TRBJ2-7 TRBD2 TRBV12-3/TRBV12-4 CASSLSRGAYEQYF TGTGCCAGCAGTTTATCGCGGGGGGCCTACGAGCAGTACTTC
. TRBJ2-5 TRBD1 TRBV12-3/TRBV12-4 CASSGTGGTTTQYF TGTGCCAGCAGCGGGACAGGGGGCACAACGACCCAGTACTTC
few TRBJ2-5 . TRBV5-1 CASARTGTYQETQYF TGCGCCAGCGCTCGCACAGGGACGTACCAAGAGACCCAGTACTTC
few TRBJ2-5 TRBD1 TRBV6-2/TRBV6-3 CASTPGQGPYQETQYF TGTGCCAGCACTCCGGGACAGGGACCGTACCAAGAGACCCAGTACTTC
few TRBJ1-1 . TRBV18 CASSPPQRRGPVEAFF TGTGCCAGCTCACCACCCCAACGTCGTGGTCCCGTCGAAGCCTTCTTT
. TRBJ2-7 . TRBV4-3 CASSQEVGNEQYF TGCGCCAGCAGCCAAGAAGTCGGTAACGAGCAGTACTTC
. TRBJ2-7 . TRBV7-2 CASSLTGLIYEQYF TGTGCCAGCAGTCTAACAGGCCTCATCTACGAGCAGTACTTC
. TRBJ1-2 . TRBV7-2 CASSLALANYGYTF TGTGCCAGCAGCTTAGCCCTGGCAAACTATGGCTACACCTTC
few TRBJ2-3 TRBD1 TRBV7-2 CASSATGHSTDTQYF TGTGCCAGCAGCGCGACAGGGCATAGCACAGATACGCAGTATTTT
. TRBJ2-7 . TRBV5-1 CASSSPQGYEQYF TGCGCCAGCAGCTCGCCCCAGGGCTACGAGCAGTACTTC
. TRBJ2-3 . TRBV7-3 CASSPPGGGGATDTQYF TGCGCCAGCAGCCCCCCCGGGGGAGGGGGTGCCACAGATACGCAGTATTTT
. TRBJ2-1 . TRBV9 CASSPSFREQFF TGTGCCAGCAGCCCTAGCTTCCGTGAGCAGTTCTTC
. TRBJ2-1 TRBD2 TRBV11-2 CASSGLAGGPLNEQFF TGTGCCAGCAGCGGACTAGCGGGGGGGCCTTTGAATGAGCAGTTCTTC
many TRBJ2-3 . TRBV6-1 CASSENSPPDTQYF TGTGCCAGCAGTGAGAATAGCCCCCCGGATACGCAGTATTTT
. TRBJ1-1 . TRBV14 CASSFGPGVEAFF TGTGCCAGCAGTTTTGGACCCGGGGTTGAAGCTTTCTTT
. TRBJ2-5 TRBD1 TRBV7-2 CASSLARRQGTQYF TGTGCCAGCAGCTTAGCGCGGCGACAGGGGACCCAGTACTTC
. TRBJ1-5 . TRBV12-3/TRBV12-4 CASRWAEDQPQHF TGTGCCAGCAGGTGGGCAGAGGATCAGCCCCAGCATTTT
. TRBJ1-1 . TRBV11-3 CASSLGQLDVTFF TGTGCCAGCAGCTTAGGGCAATTGGATGTAACTTTCTTT
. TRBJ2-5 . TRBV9 CASSVTLQETQYF TGTGCCAGCAGCGTTACCCTGCAAGAGACCCAGTACTTC
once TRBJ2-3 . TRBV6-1 CASTDRGLTDTQYF TGTGCCAGCACCGACCGGGGGCTCACAGATACGCAGTATTTT
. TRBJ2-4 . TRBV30 CAWTAKNIQYF TGTGCCTGGACAGCCAAAAACATTCAGTACTTC
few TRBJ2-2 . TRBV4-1 CASSPVGLLGLFF TGCGCCAGCAGCCCAGTCGGCCTCTTGGGGCTGTTTTTT
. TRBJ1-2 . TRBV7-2 CASSPDSGSYGYTF TGTGCCAGCAGCCCTGATTCGGGGTCCTATGGCTACACCTTC
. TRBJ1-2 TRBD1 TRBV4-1 CASSQEIAGGGGYTF TGCGCCAGCAGCCAAGAGATAGCAGGGGGCGGTGGCTACACCTTC
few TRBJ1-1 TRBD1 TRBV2 CASRAPTGTGTEAFF TGTGCCAGCAGAGCACCCACGGGGACAGGCACTGAAGCTTTCTTT